This TCR beta chain comes out of a study of T cells in Graves' hyperthyroidism and ophthalmopathy. Study outcomes and limitations: The model anticipated ophthalmopathy a median about 6.5 months pre-onset. Peripheral blood also featured most of the thyroid clonotypes expanded above 0.001.

This clonotype has a count of ten or more. The antigen remains undetermined. From RNA transcripts, TCR beta CDR3 regions were amplified. HTBI primers were used for first-round RT-PCR of the TCR CDR3. TCRdb reprocessed the multiplex PCR reads via MiXCR and lists one record per CDR3 protein. The sample consists of more than 500,000 distinct CDR3 sequences, roughly 50% of them appearing once. Lactation, pregnancy, other autoimmune disease or uncontrolled infection excluded patients. Diagnosis relied on clinical symptoms, serum thyroxine and TRAb, thyroid ultrasound and orbital computed tomography. This CDR3 contains 13 residues. Germline V gene data show CDR1 as KGHSH and CDR2 as LQKENI. Trimming cost V 6 bases and J 4 bases; bases outside gene matches: 3.

The sequenced sample was peripheral blood or thyroid tissue (not recorded which). This sequence was found in an adult woman with Graves' disease, either hyperthyroidism or ophthalmopathy (not recorded which). V gene TRBV18 combines with J gene TRBJ1-2; TRBD1 matches at 9 bases. CDR3 sequence reads: CASSTGGSYGYTF. The DNA for the CDR3 is TGTGCCAGCTCCACAGGGGGCAGCTATGGCTACACCTTC.